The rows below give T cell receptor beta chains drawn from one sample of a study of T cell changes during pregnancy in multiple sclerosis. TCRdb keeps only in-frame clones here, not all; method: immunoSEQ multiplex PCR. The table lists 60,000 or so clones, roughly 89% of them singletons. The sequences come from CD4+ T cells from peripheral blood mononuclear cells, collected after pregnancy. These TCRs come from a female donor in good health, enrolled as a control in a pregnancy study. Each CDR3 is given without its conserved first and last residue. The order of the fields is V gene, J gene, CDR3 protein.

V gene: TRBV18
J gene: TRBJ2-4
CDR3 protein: ASSPWTQNIQY

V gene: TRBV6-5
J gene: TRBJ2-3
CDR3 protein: ASSLHRGPSDTQY

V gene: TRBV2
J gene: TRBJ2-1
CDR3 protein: ASSEEAGGINEQF

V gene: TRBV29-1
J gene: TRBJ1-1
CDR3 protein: SVSRNTEAF

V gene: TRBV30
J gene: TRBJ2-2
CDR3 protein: AWKFGSSNTGELF

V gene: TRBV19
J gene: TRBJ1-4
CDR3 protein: ASSIGAGAVEKLF

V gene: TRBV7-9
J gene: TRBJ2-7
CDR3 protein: ASNEGRGLPLGDEQY

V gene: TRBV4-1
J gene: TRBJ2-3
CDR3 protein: ASKRSGGTDTQY

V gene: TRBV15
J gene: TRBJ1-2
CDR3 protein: ATSRDNRGGYT

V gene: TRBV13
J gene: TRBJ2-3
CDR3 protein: ASSLEGLAGGSTQY

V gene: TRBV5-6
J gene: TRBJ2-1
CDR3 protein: ASSLAGGPNNEQF

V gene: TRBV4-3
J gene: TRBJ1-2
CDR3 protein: ASSQDVEFSGYT

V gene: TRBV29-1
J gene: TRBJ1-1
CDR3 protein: SSDRVNTEAF

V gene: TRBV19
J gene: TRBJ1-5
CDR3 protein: ASSIDREANQPQH

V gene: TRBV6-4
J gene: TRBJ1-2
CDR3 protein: ASSRDSPKGYGYT

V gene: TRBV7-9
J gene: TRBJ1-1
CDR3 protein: ASSSPRVINTEAF

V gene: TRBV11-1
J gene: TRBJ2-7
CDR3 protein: ASGTGPHYEQY

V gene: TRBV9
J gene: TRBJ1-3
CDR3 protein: ASSVQFSGNTIY

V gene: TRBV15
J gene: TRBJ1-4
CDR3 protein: ATSRGDRGDEKLF

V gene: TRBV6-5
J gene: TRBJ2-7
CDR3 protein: ASSPGTTGQKQY

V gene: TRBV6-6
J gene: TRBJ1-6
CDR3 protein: ASSYVLTGNSPLH

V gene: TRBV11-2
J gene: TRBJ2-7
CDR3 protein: ASSFPAGTASYEQY

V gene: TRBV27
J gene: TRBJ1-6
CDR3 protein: ASSLPGQGNSPLH

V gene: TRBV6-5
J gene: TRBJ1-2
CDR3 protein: ASSRRQGGLRGYT

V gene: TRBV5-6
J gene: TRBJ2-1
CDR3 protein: ASSPRYSYNEQF

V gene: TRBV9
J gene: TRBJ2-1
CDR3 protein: ASSGLLAGGMNEQF

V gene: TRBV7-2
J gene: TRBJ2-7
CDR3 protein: ASSLTRDRLYEQY

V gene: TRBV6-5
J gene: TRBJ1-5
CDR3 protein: ASSYGGGHNQPQH

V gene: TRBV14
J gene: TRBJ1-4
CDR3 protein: ASSLHSGTGGAGEKLF

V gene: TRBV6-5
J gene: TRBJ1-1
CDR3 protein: ASSMNTEAF

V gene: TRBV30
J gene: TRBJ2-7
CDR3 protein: AWSVHPSYEQY

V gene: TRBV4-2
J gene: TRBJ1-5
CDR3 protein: ASSSGTPNQPQH